These 3 T cell receptor beta chains were all obtained from the same sample, sequenced in a study of cytomegalovirus exposure and HLA in healthy donors. Researchers ran the PCR with 60 Vbeta and 13 Jbeta primers. The protocol was immunoSEQ multiplex PCR, while the TCRdb copy is restricted to in-frame clones and leaves out a portion. Of around 120,000 clones listed, 75% to 90% are singletons. The sample comprised PBMCs. The receptors were gathered from a female donor in good health and CMV-seropositive.

V gene TRBV7-8 combines with J gene TRBJ2-3; tentatively, D is TRBD1 (6 bases). This CDR3 spans 15 amino acids. Trimming took off 5 bases at V and 2 bases at J, with 14 bases between the two ends. From germline, CDR1 is SGHVS and CDR2 FQNEAQ. As DNA, the CDR3 is TGTGCCAGCAGCCACGGACAGAGTTACACAGATACGCAGTATTTT. It yields the protein CASSHGQSYTDTQYF.

About this clone itself: The conserved phenylalanine or tryptophan is not found at the CDR3 terminus, so this likely reflects a read error. V is TRBV6-1 and J is TRBJ2-7; TRBD2 might be the D (6 bases). Germline V gene lookup returns CDR1 MNHNS and CDR2 SASEGT. V lost 4 bases and J 1 base, leaving 17 bases between the germline ends. The CDR3 covers 16 residues. The CDR3 loop reads CASSAFRDLGSYEQYL. DNA for the CDR3: TGTGCCAGCAGTGCGTTCCGGGACTTGGGGTCCTACGAGCAGTACCTC.

The J gene is TRBJ2-2, the V gene TRBV7-8; 7 nucleotides agree with TRBD1. The CDR3 covers 16 residues. Trimming took 4 bases from V and 2 from J; bases not matched to a gene: 7. Germline V CDR1 and CDR2: SGHVS, FQNEAQ. CDR3 nucleotides: TGTGCCAGCAGCTCATCCGGGACAGTAAACACCGGGGAGCTGTTTTTT. It translates to CASSSSGTVNTGELFF.